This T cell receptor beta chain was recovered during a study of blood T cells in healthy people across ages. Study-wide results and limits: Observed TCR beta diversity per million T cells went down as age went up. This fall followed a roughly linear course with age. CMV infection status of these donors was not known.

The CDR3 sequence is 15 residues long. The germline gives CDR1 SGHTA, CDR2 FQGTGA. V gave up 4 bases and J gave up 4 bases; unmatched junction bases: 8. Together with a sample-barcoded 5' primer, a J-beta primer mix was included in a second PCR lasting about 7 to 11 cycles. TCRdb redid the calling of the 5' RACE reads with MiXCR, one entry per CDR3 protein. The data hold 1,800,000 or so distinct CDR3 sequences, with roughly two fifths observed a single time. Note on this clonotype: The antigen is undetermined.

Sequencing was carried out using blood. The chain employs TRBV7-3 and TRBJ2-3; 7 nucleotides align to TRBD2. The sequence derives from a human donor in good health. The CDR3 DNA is TGTGCCAGCAGCTCCACGGGGGGTCGCTCAGATACGCAGTATTTT. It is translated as CASSSTGGRSDTQYF. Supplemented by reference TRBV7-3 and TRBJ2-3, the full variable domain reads GAGVSQTPSNKVTEKGKYVELRCDPISGHTALYWYRQSLGQGPEFLIYFQGTGAADDSGLPNDRFFAVRPEGSVSTLKIQRTERGDSAVYLCASSSTGGRSDTQYFGPGTRLTVL.